The rows below give T cell receptor beta chains drawn from one sample of a study of shared clonotypes between healthy human individuals. Assay used: immunoSEQ multiplex PCR; TCRdb lists only in-frame clones, some missing. The sample yields 1,400,000 or so clones, approximately 98.5% seen once. The sequencing sample was made of naive CD4+ T cells sorted from blood. All receptors come from a young man in good health. The CDR3 runs from the conserved cysteine through the conserved F or W. D genes are given only for firm matches. Clone size is not always given. Where it is, it says once, few, many or a class for expanded clones.

>TRBV7-2|TRBJ2-5|-|-
TGTGCCACGACACAGGGAATCCAAGAGACCCAGTACTTC
CATTQGIQETQYF
>TRBV9|TRBJ2-1|-|-
TGTGCCAGCAGCAACCGGCCTGGGGACAATGAGCAGTTCTTC
CASSNRPGDNEQFF
>TRBV18|TRBJ2-5|once|-
TGTGCCAGCTCACCACCGATTTCTAATGGGGAGACCCAGTACTTC
CASSPPISNGETQYF
>TRBV25-1|TRBJ2-2|-|-
TGTGCCAGCAGGGAAACCGGGGAGCTGTTTTTT
CASRETGELFF
>TRBV6-6|TRBJ2-5|-|-
TGTGCCAGCCGGAGGAGGGAGACCCAGTACTTC
CASRRRETQYF
>TRBV10-3|TRBJ2-7|-|TRBD1
TGTGCCATCAGTGAGTCGAAGGCGGGACAGGGAAGGTACGAGCAGTACTTC
CAISESKAGQGRYEQYF
>TRBV9|TRBJ2-1|-|TRBD2
TGTGCCAGCAGCAAGGGGGGACTAGCGGGAGTCCATGAGCAGTTCTTC
CASSKGGLAGVHEQFF
>TRBV7-9|TRBJ1-5|-|-
TGTGCCAGCAGCCGACCAGATAGCAATCAGCCCCAGCATTTT
CASSRPDSNQPQHF
>TRBV28|TRBJ2-3|once|-
TGTGCCAGCAGTCCCCTTCGGAGGGGAGCCGAAGATACGCAGTATTTT
CASSPLRRGAEDTQYF
>TRBV2|TRBJ2-1|-|-
TGTGCCAGCAGTGAAGCCCTGCCAGGCGGGATGGGTAGTGAGCAGTTCTTC
CASSEALPGGMGSEQFF
>TRBV11-1|TRBJ2-7|once|-
TGTGCCAGCAGCTTGGTGTCTAGCCACGAGCAGTACTTC
CASSLVSSHEQYF
>TRBV30|TRBJ2-5|-|-
TGTGCCTGGAGTCCAAATCATCTAGCACAAGAGACCCAGTACTTC
CAWSPNHLAQETQYF
>TRBV5-1|TRBJ2-2|-|-
TGCGCCAGCAGCTCTGGACCGGCGAACACCGGGGAGCTGTTTTTT
CASSSGPANTGELFF
>TRBV6-6|TRBJ2-7|-|-
TGTGCCAGCAGTTACGCCAGCTACGAGCAGTACTTC
CASSYASYEQYF
>TRBV5-1|TRBJ2-7|-|TRBD1
TGCGCCAGCAGCGGAGACAGGGGGCACGACGAGCAGTACTTC
CASSGDRGHDEQYF
>TRBV28|TRBJ1-2|-|-
TGTGCCAGCTCCGGGACACCTGACTATGGCTACACCTTC
CASSGTPDYGYTF
>TRBV6-5|TRBJ2-5|-|-
TGTGCCAGCAGTTACGGCTCAGGGGTTTCGGGAGAGACCCAGTACTTC
CASSYGSGVSGETQYF
>TRBV28|TRBJ1-5|-|-
TGTGCCAGCAGCCGCACAGGAGGTCTAAATCAGCCCCAGCATTTT
CASSRTGGLNQPQHF
>TRBV4-3|TRBJ2-7|-|TRBD1
TGCGCCAGCAGCCGAGACAGGGTCTCCTACGAGCAGTACTTC
CASSRDRVSYEQYF
>TRBV5-1|TRBJ2-2|once|-
TGCGCCAGCAGCCCGTTGTCCAGGGGAGCCCCCGGGGAGCTGTTTTTT
CASSPLSRGAPGELFF
>TRBV6-5|TRBJ1-1|once|-
TGTGCCAGCAGTTACGGGGGGTTTGACACTGAAGCTTTCTTT
CASSYGGFDTEAFF
>TRBV5-6|TRBJ2-7|-|-
TGTGCCAGCAGCTTGTGGGCGGCGAACGAGCAGTACTTC
CASSLWAANEQYF